This T cell receptor (beta chain) was captured by sequencing in a study of cytomegalovirus exposure and HLA in healthy donors. Amplification used 60 Vbeta primers and 13 Jbeta primers. The repertoire was sequenced with immunoSEQ multiplex PCR; TCRdb's copy has only in-frame clones and lacks some. The sample lists about 130,000 clones; roughly 84% were seen once. This CDR3 is 18 amino acids long. Germline CDR1 and CDR2: SGHRS and YFSETQ. V lost 5 bases and J lost 0; bases outside the gene matches: 10. This receptor was taken from a boy aged 5-17 years in good health and CMV-seronegative. This chain links TRBV5-1 with TRBJ2-1; 11 nucleotides agree with TRBD2. Input material: PBMCs. CDR3 sequence reads: CASSSLAGGSSSYNEQFF. The CDR3 DNA sequence: TGCGCCAGCAGTTCTTTAGCGGGGGGGTCCAGCTCCTACAATGAGCAGTTCTTC.